One and the same sample provided the 9 T cell receptor beta chains below, sequenced in a study of blood T cells in healthy people across ages. Primers used in a second PCR of about 7 to 12 cycles were a sample-barcoded 5' primer and a J-beta primer mix. TCRdb redid the calling of the 5' RACE reads with MiXCR, one entry per CDR3 protein. The table includes under 2 million distinct CDR3 sequences, roughly 32% detected once. The sequenced sample was blood. The receptors derive from a woman in her 30s in good health.

The rearrangement joins TRBV7-8 to TRBJ2-5, with D tentatively TRBD1 or TRBD2 (7 bases each). The CDR3 consists of 17 residues. The germline V gene encodes CDR1 SGHVS and CDR2 FQNEAQ. V was cut by 0 bases and J by 2 bases, with 16 bases left in between. In nucleotides, the CDR3 is TGTGCCAGCAGCTTAGCCCAGGGGGGGGGACGGCAAGAGACCCAGTACTTC. Protein sequence: CASSLAQGGGRQETQYF.

The rearrangement links TRBV27 to TRBJ2-2; 9 nucleotides agree with TRBD2. The CDR3 totals 18 residues. Germline lookup yields CDR1 MNHEY and CDR2 SMNVEV (reference sequence). Losses at the gene ends were 3 bases for V and 0 bases for J; bases not matched to a gene: 8. CDR3 in amino acids: CASSFGGLAGANTGELFF. CDR3 nucleotides: TGTGCCAGCAGTTTCGGAGGGTTAGCGGGAGCGAACACCGGGGAGCTGTTTTTT.

This chain uses TRBV9 with TRBJ2-1; D is unclear. The CDR3 extends over 16 amino acids. V lost 0 bases and J lost 6, with 16 bases in between. Germline loops: CDR1 SGDLS, CDR2 YYNGEE. The CDR3 spells CASSVGLGGMSNEQFF. Here the CDR3 DNA reads TGTGCCAGCAGCGTAGGATTGGGTGGGATGTCCAATGAGCAGTTCTTC. Complete variable domain (other parts from reference TRBV9 and TRBJ2-1): DSGVTQTPKHLITATGQRVTLRCSPRSGDLSVYWYQQSLDQGLQFLIQYYNGEERAKGNILERFSAQQFPDLHSELNLSSLELGDSALYFCASSVGLGGMSNEQFFGPGTRLTVL.

This clonotype was found a few times. The chain couples TRBV10-2 to TRBJ2-1; D is perhaps TRBD2 (6 bases). Germline loops: CDR1 WSHSY, CDR2 SAAADI. There are 14 residues in the CDR3. Deletions cut 7 bases from V and 0 bases from J, with 10 bases between. CDR3 loop: CASTIADSYNEQFF. As DNA, the CDR3 is TGCGCCAGCACCATAGCGGACTCCTACAATGAGCAGTTCTTC.

The gene calls are TRBV7-8 and TRBJ2-3; maybe TRBD1 (5 bases). The J call is uncertain, as TRBJ2-5 better fits the DNA end. Germline-derived CDR1 and CDR2 are SGHVS and FQNEAQ. There are 12 residues in the CDR3. The CDR3 nucleotides read TGTGCCAGCAGCTTAGAAAGGGGGACCCAGTACTTC. Its protein product is CASSLERGTQYF.

This sequence joins TRBV6-1 and TRBJ2-7; TRBD2 is a possible D gene (6 bases). V was clipped by 7 bases and J by 3 bases, with 19 bases between them. CDR1 MNHNS and CDR2 SASEGT come from the germline V gene. This CDR3 contains 15 residues. The CDR3 sequence is CASTAGRPTHYEQYF. For the CDR3, the DNA is TGTGCCAGCACTGCGGGACGCCCGACCCACTACGAGCAGTACTTC.

In its sample, this clonotype was seen many times. This chain joins TRBV29-1 and TRBJ1-2; the match to TRBD1 covers 12 bases. Germline trimming cut 5 bases from V and 7 bases from J; bases unmatched to any gene: 5. The CDR3 sequence is 13 residues long. Germline CDR1 and CDR2: SQVTM and ANQGSEA. DNA for the CDR3: TGCAGCGTTAAAGGGACAGGGGGCGTTGGCTACACCTTC. Its protein product is CSVKGTGGVGYTF.

DNA of the CDR3: TGTGCCAGCAGCTCGACAGGGTTCACCTACAATGAGCAGTTCTTC. Translated, it gives CASSSTGFTYNEQFF. V and J are TRBV11-1 and TRBJ2-1; 7 bases are a match to TRBD1. Per the germline V gene, CDR1 is SGHAT and CDR2 is FQDESV (reference sequence). CDR3 size: 15 residues. J lost 2 bases, V lost 4 bases, and 5 bases had no gene match.

This rearrangement joins TRBV20-1 to TRBJ2-4; 7 bases line up with TRBD1. The CDR3 runs to 14 residues. CDR1 is DFQATT, CDR2 SNEGSKA, per germline (reference sequence). Trimming cost V 6 bases and J 0 bases; bases outside gene matches: 5. The CDR3 DNA is TGCAGTGCCCTGGACAGGAGAGCCAAAAACATTCAGTACTTC. It specifies CSALDRRAKNIQYF.